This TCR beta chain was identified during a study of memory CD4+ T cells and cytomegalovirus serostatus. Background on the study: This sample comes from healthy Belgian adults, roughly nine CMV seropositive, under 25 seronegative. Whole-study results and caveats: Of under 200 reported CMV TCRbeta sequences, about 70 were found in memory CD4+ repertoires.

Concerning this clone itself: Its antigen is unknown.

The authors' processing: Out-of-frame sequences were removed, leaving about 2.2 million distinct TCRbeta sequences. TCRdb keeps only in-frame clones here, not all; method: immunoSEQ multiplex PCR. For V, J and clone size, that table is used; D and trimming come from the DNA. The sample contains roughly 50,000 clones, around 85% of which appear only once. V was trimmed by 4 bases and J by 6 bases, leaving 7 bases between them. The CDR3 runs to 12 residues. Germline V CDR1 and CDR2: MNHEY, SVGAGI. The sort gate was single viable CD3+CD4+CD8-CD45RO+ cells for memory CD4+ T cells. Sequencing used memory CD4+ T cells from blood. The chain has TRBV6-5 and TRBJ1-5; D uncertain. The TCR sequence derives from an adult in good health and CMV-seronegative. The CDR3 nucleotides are TGTGCCAGCAGTTTCGCCGTTCAGCCCCAGCATTTT. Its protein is CASSFAVQPQHF.